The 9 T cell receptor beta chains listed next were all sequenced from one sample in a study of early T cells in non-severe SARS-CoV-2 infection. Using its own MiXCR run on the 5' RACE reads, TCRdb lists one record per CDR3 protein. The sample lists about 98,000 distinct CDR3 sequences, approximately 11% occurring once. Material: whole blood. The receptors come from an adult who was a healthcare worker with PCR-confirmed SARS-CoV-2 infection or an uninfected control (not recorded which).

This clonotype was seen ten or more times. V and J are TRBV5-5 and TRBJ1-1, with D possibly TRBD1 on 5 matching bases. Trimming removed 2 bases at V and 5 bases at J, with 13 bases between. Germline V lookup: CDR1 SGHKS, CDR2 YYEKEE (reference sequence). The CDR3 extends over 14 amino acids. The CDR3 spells CASSFLGRETEAFF. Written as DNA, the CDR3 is TGTGCCAGCAGCTTTTTGGGGCGGGAGACTGAAGCTTTCTTT.

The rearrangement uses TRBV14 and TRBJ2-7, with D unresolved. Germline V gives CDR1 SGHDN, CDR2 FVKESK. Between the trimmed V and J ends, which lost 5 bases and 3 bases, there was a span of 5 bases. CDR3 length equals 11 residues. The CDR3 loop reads CASSNFYEQYF. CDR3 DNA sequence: TGTGCCAGCAGCAACTTCTACGAGCAGTACTTC.

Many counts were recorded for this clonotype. Here the CDR3 reads CASSLVRADTEAFF. The CDR3 DNA reads as TGTGCCAGCAGTTTAGTAAGGGCGGACACTGAAGCTTTCTTT. The rearrangement uses TRBV12-3 or TRBV12-4 and TRBJ1-1; no firm D call. This CDR3 comprises 14 residues. V lost 1 base and J 3 bases, leaving 9 bases between the germline ends.

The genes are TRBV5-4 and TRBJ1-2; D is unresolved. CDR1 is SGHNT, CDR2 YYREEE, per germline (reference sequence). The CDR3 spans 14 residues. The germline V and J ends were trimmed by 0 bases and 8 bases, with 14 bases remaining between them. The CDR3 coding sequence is TGTGCCAGCAGCTTGGTTGGAGATAGGGCCGGCTACACCTTC. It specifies CASSLVGDRAGYTF. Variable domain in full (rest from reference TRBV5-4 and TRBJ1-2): ETGVTQSPTHLIKTRGQQVTLRCSSQSGHNTVSWYQQALGQGPQFIFQYYREEENGRGNFPPRFSGLQFPNYSSELNVNALELDDSALYLCASSLVGDRAGYTFGSGTRLTVV.

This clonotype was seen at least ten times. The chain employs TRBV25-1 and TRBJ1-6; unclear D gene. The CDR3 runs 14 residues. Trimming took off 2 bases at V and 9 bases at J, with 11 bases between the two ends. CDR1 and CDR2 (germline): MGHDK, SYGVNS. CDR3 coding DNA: TGTGCCAGCAGTGAAAGTCCGGGCTTTTCACCCCTCCACTTT. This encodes CASSESPGFSPLHF.

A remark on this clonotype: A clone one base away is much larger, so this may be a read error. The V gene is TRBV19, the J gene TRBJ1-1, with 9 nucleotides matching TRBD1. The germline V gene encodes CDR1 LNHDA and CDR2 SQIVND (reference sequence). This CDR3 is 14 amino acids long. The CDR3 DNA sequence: TGTGTCAGTACCCCGGGACAGGGGAACACTGAAGCTTTCTTT. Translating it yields CVSTPGQGNTEAFF.

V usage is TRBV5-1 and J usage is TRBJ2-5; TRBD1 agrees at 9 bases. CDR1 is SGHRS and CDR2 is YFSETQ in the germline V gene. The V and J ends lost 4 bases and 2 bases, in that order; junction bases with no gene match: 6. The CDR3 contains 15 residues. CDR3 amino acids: CASSLQGQGQETQYF. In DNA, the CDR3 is TGCGCCAGCAGCCTCCAGGGACAGGGTCAAGAGACCCAGTACTTC.

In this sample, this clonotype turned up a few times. CDR3 sequence: CASSGTEGQGIRSYEQYF. The CDR3 bases are TGTGCCAGCAGTGGAACTGAGGGACAGGGAATTAGATCCTACGAGCAGTACTTC. The chain links TRBV2 to TRBJ2-7; 9 nucleotides match TRBD1. From germline, CDR1 is SNHLY and CDR2 FYNNEI. The CDR3 is made up of 18 amino acids. Unmatched junction bases numbered 14, after V lost 4 bases and J lost 1 base.

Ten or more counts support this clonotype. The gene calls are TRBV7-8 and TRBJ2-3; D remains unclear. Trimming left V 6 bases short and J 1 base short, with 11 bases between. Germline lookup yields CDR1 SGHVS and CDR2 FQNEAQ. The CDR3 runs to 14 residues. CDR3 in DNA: TGTGCCAGCAGTCCCCATTCTGGCACAGATACGCAGTATTTT. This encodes CASSPHSGTDTQYF. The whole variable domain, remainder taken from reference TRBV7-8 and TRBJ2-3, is GAGVSQSPRYKVAKRGQDVALRCDPISGHVSLFWYQQALGQGPEFLTYFQNEAQLDKSGLPSDRFFAERPEGSVSTLKIQRTQQEDSAVYLCASSPHSGTDTQYFGPGTRLTVL.